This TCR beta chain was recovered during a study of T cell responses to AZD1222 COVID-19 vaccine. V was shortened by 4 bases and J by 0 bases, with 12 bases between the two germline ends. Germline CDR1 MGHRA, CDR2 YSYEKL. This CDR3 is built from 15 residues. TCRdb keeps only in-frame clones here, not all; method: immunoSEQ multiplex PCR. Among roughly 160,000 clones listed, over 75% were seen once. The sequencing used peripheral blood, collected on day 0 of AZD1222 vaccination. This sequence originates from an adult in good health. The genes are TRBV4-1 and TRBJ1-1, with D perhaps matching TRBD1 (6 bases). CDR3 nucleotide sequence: TGCGCCAGCAGCCTCGGACAGCTCATGAACACTGAAGCTTTCTTT. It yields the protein CASSLGQLMNTEAFF.